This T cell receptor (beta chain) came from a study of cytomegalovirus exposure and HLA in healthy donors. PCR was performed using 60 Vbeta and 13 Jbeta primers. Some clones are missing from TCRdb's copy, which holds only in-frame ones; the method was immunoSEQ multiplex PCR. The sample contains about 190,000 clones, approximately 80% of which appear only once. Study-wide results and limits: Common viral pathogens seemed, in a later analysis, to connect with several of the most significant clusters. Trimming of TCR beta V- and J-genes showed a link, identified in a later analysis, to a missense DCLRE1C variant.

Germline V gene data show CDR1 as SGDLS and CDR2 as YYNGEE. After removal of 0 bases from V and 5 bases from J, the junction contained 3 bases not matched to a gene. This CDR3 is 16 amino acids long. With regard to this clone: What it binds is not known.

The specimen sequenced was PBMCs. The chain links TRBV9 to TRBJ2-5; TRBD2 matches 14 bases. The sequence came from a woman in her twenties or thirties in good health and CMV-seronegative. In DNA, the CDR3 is TGTGCCAGCAGCGTAGGGGGACTAGCGGGAGTGGAGACCCAGTACTTC. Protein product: CASSVGGLAGVETQYF.